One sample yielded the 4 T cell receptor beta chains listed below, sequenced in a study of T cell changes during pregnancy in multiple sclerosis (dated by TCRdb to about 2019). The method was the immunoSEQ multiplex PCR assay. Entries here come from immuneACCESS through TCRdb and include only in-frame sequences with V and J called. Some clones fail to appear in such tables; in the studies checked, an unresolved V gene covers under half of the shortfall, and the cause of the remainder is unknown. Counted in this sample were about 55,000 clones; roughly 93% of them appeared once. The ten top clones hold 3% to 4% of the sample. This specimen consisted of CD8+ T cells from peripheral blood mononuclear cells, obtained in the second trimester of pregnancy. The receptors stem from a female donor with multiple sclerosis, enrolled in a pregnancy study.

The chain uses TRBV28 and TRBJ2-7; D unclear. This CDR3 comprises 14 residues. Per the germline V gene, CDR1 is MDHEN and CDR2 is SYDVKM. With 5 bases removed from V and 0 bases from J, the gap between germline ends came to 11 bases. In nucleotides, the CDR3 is TGTGCCAGCAGTCCGCCCCGGGTCTCCTACGAGCAGTACTTC. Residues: CASSPPRVSYEQYF.

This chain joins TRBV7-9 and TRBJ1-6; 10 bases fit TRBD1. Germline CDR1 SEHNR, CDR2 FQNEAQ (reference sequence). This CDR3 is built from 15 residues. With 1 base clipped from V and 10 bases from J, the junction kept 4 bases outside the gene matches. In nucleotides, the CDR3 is TGTGCCAGCAGCTTAGGAGGACAGGGGGACTCACCCCTCCACTTT. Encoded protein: CASSLGGQGDSPLHF. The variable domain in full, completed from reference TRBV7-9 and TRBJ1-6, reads DTGVSQNPRHKITKRGQNVTFRCDPISEHNRLYWYRQTLGQGPEFLTYFQNEAQLEKSRLLSDRFSAERPKGSFSTLEIQRTEQGDSAMYLCASSLGGQGDSPLHFGNGTRLTVT.

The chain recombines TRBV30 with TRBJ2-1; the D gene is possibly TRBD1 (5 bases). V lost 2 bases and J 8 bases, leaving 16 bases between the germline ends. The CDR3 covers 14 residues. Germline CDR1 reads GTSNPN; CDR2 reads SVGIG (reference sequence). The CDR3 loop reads CAWSYWGDLDEQFF. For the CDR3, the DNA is TGTGCCTGGAGTTACTGGGGCGATTTGGATGAGCAGTTCTTC.

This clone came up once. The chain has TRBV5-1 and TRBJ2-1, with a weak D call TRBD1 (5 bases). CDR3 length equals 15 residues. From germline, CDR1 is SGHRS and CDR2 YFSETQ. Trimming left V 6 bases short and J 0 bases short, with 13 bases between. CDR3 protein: CASKGFAASYNEQFF. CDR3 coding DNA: TGCGCCAGCAAGGGGTTCGCGGCCTCCTACAATGAGCAGTTCTTC.